These 24 T cell receptor beta chains were all obtained from the same sample, sequenced in a study of cytomegalovirus exposure and HLA in healthy donors. The PCR had 60 Vbeta and 13 Jbeta primers. Data came from immunoSEQ multiplex PCR; TCRdb stores just in-frame clones and leaves some out. This listing includes about 110,000 clones. Sample: PBMCs. Receptors were obtained from a man younger than 45 in good health and CMV-seronegative.

This sequence joins TRBV9 and TRBJ1-5, with 9 bases lining up with TRBD1. This CDR3 has 15 residues. V lost 7 bases to trimming and J lost 4 bases; unmatched junction nucleotides: 9. The germline V gene encodes CDR1 SGDLS and CDR2 YYNGEE. This CDR3 is CASSAQGAGNQPQHF. The CDR3 region has the DNA TGTGCCAGCTCCGCACAGGGGGCGGGTAATCAGCCCCAGCATTTT.

The rearrangement joins TRBV30 to TRBJ1-5; 9 bases align to TRBD1. The V gene's germline CDR1 is GTSNPN and CDR2 SVGIG (reference sequence). Unmatched junction bases numbered 2, after V lost 1 base and J lost 4 bases. This CDR3 has 14 residues. CDR3 nucleotide sequence: TGTGCCTGGAGTGGGGGACAGGGAAATCAGCCCCAGCATTTT. Translating it yields CAWSGGQGNQPQHF.

Of note for this clone: A read error may produce the germline difference seen at one junction end. The chain employs TRBV9 and TRBJ2-2, with a weak D call TRBD2 (5 bases). Germline-derived CDR1 and CDR2 are SGDLS and YYNGEE. This CDR3 has 15 residues. The CDR3 sequence: CASSARAANTGELFF. The CDR3, as DNA: TGTGCCAGCAGCGCCCGGGCCGCGAACACCGGGGAGCTATTTTTT.

This chain connects TRBV6-1 to TRBJ2-5; D is ambiguous. The end of the DNA fits TRBJ2-7 better, so the J call may be wrong. Germline V gene data show CDR1 as MNHNS and CDR2 as SASEGT. The CDR3 has 14 residues. CDR3 sequence: CASSETPLPYEQYF. CDR3 nucleotides: TGTGCCAGCAGTGAAACCCCTTTACCTTACGAGCAGTACTTC.

The rearrangement uses TRBV10-3 and TRBJ2-1; the match to TRBD1 covers 9 bases. With V trimmed by 5 bases and J by 9 bases, 8 bases remained unmatched. The CDR3 consists of 14 residues. Germline V CDR1 and CDR2: ENHRY, SYGVKD. The CDR3 DNA reads TGTGCCATCAGTCCCAGGACAGGGGACAGTGAGCAGTTCTTC. Translated, it gives CAISPRTGDSEQFF.

The chain is built from TRBV6-5 and TRBJ1-1, with a possible D match to TRBD1 (6 bases). Between the trimmed V and J ends, which lost 8 bases and 6 bases, there was a span of 16 bases. Germline values: CDR1 MNHEY, CDR2 SVGAGI. This CDR3 has 13 residues. This chain's CDR3 is CASCSGGASEAFF. The DNA for the CDR3 is TGTGCCAGCTGCAGCGGGGGCGCCTCTGAAGCTTTCTTT.

V and J are TRBV5-4 and TRBJ1-2, with D perhaps TRBD1 (6 bases). Trimming shortened V by 1 base and J by 4 bases, and 20 bases separated the two germline ends. Germline V CDR1 and CDR2: SGHNT, YYREEE (reference sequence). The CDR3 spans 17 residues. The DNA for the CDR3 is TGTGCCAGCAGCTTGCCCCCCCCAGGGAAGGGGGTCTATGGCTACACCTTC. Its protein is CASSLPPPGKGVYGYTF.

CDR3 in DNA: TGTGCCATCAGTGAGTTTCTACAGGGTTTAGGCGGGGAGCTGTTTTTT. Translation: CAISEFLQGLGGELFF. This chain uses TRBV10-3 with TRBJ2-2, with D tentatively TRBD1 (6 bases). Trimming shortened V by 1 base and J by 7 bases, and 16 bases separated the two germline ends. CDR3 length: 16 amino acids. CDR1 is ENHRY and CDR2 is SYGVKD in the germline V gene.

This chain links TRBV5-1 with TRBJ2-5; 10 bases are shared with TRBD2. The germline CDR1 and CDR2 sequences are SGHRS and YFSETQ. V trimming: 1 base; J trimming: 5 bases; junction bases outside the gene matches: 8. This CDR3 comprises 16 residues. CDR3 amino acids: CASSLTPSGGGETQYF. The CDR3 nucleotides read TGCGCCAGCAGCTTGACTCCTAGCGGGGGAGGTGAGACCCAGTACTTC.

The rearrangement uses TRBV7-8 and TRBJ1-4; D remains ambiguous. Trimming stripped 2 bases from V and 8 bases from J, with 12 bases between. Looked up from germline, CDR1 is SGHVS and CDR2 is FQNEAQ. The CDR3 is 14 amino acids. The chain's CDR3 is CASSLLGGKEKLFF. The CDR3 nucleotides read TGTGCCAGCAGCTTACTGGGAGGGAAGGAAAAACTGTTTTTT. The complete variable domain, with remaining parts taken from reference TRBV7-8 and TRBJ1-4, reads GAGVSQSPRYKVAKRGQDVALRCDPISGHVSLFWYQQALGQGPEFLTYFQNEAQLDKSGLPSDRFFAERPEGSVSTLKIQRTQQEDSAVYLCASSLLGGKEKLFFGSGTQLSVL.

The genes are TRBV30 and TRBJ1-2; a weak D match, TRBD1 (6 bases). The germline V and J ends were trimmed by 3 bases and 8 bases, with 13 bases remaining between them. This CDR3 comprises 12 residues. The germline gives CDR1 GTSNPN, CDR2 SVGIG (reference sequence). CDR3 nucleotides: TGTGCCTGGAGGGGGGCCTCGGAGGGCTACACCTTC. Translated, it gives CAWRGASEGYTF.

V usage is TRBV9 and J usage is TRBJ1-4; a possible D gene is TRBD1 (6 bases). This CDR3 spans 15 amino acids. With 0 bases removed from V and 3 bases from J, the gap between germline ends came to 9 bases. Germline CDR1 SGDLS, CDR2 YYNGEE. CDR3 sequence: CASSVAGQSNEKLFF. CDR3 DNA sequence: TGTGCCAGCAGCGTAGCAGGACAGTCTAATGAAAAACTGTTTTTT.

The V call is TRBV7-9, the J call TRBJ1-2; TRBD1 aligns across 7 bases. CDR1 is SEHNR, CDR2 FQNEAQ, per germline (reference sequence). Unmatched junction bases numbered 4, after V lost 3 bases and J lost 6 bases. The CDR3 extends over 13 amino acids. The CDR3 region is CASSFDRADGYTF. CDR3 bases: TGTGCCAGCAGCTTCGACAGGGCAGATGGCTACACCTTC.

This rearrangement joins TRBV6-5 to TRBJ2-1; 8 bases line up with TRBD2. Per germline, CDR1 MNHEY and CDR2 SVGAGI. The CDR3 contains 15 residues. The ends lost 4 bases at V and 5 bases at J; junction bases unmatched: 7. CDR3 DNA sequence: TGTGCCAGCAGTTCCCCAGCGGGGGAAAACAATGAGCAGTTCTTC. Protein sequence: CASSSPAGENNEQFF.

This chain joins TRBV2 and TRBJ1-6, with D unclear. This CDR3 spans 13 amino acids. Germline V gives CDR1 SNHLY, CDR2 FYNNEI. Trimming cost V 6 bases and J 4 bases, with 7 bases left between them. The CDR3 nucleotides are TGTGCCAGCAGGGGCCAGTATAATTCACCCCTCCACTTT. Amino acids: CASRGQYNSPLHF.

The CDR3 region has the DNA TGCGCCAGCAGCTTGGCCTTCATGGGAGGCACTAATGAAAAACTGTTTTTT. Residues: CASSLAFMGGTNEKLFF. The chain couples TRBV5-1 to TRBJ1-4, with D hard to call. The germline gives CDR1 SGHRS, CDR2 YFSETQ. This CDR3 has 17 residues. V shed 0 bases and J shed 2 bases, with 14 bases lying between them.

The chain has TRBV5-4 and TRBJ1-2; TRBD1 agrees at 11 bases. V lost 5 bases and J lost 0; bases outside the gene matches: 12. The CDR3 totals 18 residues. In germline, CDR1 is SGHNT, CDR2 YYREEE (reference sequence). The CDR3: CASRRGQGVLTSNYGYTF. CDR3 DNA: TGTGCCAGCAGAAGGGGACAGGGGGTACTTACCTCTAACTATGGCTACACCTTC.

The chain has TRBV4-2 and TRBJ1-6; the match to TRBD1 covers 8 bases. CDR1 is LGHNA, CDR2 YNFKEQ, per germline. V trimming: 0 bases; J trimming: 11 bases; junction bases outside the gene matches: 6. CDR3 length equals 15 residues. This CDR3 reads CASSQDQGQGTPLHF. CDR3 nucleotide sequence: TGTGCCAGCAGCCAAGATCAAGGACAGGGTACACCCCTCCACTTT.

The V and J genes are TRBV28 and TRBJ1-1; possibly TRBD1 for D (5 bases). Per germline, CDR1 MDHEN and CDR2 SYDVKM. CDR3 size: 14 residues. Trimming removed 8 bases at V and 1 base at J, with 14 bases between. The CDR3 DNA reads TGTGCCAGCGGGGGGGAGGACTGGAACACTGAAGCTTTCTTT. Its protein is CASGGEDWNTEAFF.

The CDR3 here is CSAKEGGAFF. The DNA of the CDR3 is TGCAGTGCTAAAGAGGGAGGCGCTTTCTTT. The chain uses TRBV20-1 and TRBJ1-1; no clear D gene. Trimming stripped 4 bases from V and 11 bases from J, with 11 bases between. This CDR3 has 10 residues. Germline V gene data show CDR1 as DFQATT and CDR2 as SNEGSKA (reference sequence).

The chain recombines TRBV4-1 with TRBJ1-2; the D is unclear. Germline V gene lookup returns CDR1 MGHRA and CDR2 YSYEKL. The V and J ends lost 3 bases and 8 bases respectively, with 19 bases between them. This CDR3 has 15 residues. In DNA, the CDR3 is TGCGCCAGCAGCCAGTCAACAGACCTTGCGTACGGCTACACCTTC. This encodes CASSQSTDLAYGYTF.

The V call is TRBV2, the J call TRBJ2-5, with 8 bases fitting TRBD1. Germline CDR1 SNHLY, CDR2 FYNNEI. Unmatched junction bases numbered 4, after V lost 5 bases and J lost 2 bases. This CDR3 comprises 14 residues. This CDR3 is CASSLDRAQETQYF. Here the CDR3 DNA reads TGTGCCAGCAGTTTGGACAGGGCGCAAGAGACCCAGTACTTC.

This sequence joins TRBV6-5 and TRBJ1-2; 7 bases fit TRBD1. Germline loops: CDR1 MNHEY, CDR2 SVGAGI. CDR3 size: 13 residues. Germline trimming cut 6 bases from V and 8 bases from J; bases unmatched to any gene: 9. In DNA form, the CDR3 reads TGTGCCAGCAGAGGACAGGAGATGAGGGGCTACACCTTC. Translated: CASRGQEMRGYTF.

This chain links TRBV7-3 with TRBJ2-2; possible D gene TRBD1, 6 bases. Germline CDR1 is SGHTA and CDR2 is FQGTGA. The CDR3 consists of 17 residues. V lost 5 bases to trimming and J lost 7 bases, with 23 bases between them. This CDR3 reads CASSPSGTRTAHGELFF. CDR3 sequence (DNA): TGTGCCAGCAGCCCCTCGGGGACAAGGACAGCTCACGGGGAGCTGTTTTTT. Using reference TRBV7-3 and TRBJ2-2 for the parts outside the CDR3, the full variable domain is GAGVSQTPSNKVTEKGKYVELRCDPISGHTALYWYRQSLGQGPEFLIYFQGTGAADDSGLPNDRFFAVRPEGSVSTLKIQRTERGDSAVYLCASSPSGTRTAHGELFFGEGSRLTVL.